This record looks at one T cell receptor beta chain sequence and its context. The sample is drawn from a study of regulatory T cells in long-lasting Graves disease. This CDR3 region has 14 residues. Germline CDR1 and CDR2: SEHNR and FQNEAQ (reference sequence). Trimming removed 2 bases from V and 5 bases from J, with 9 bases in between. CDR3 regions were amplified by Arm-PCR using iRepertoire HTBI primers to build TCR beta libraries. TCRdb processed the multiplex PCR reads anew with MiXCR; each CDR3 protein has one entry. Among 530,000 or so distinct CDR3 sequences listed, 15% to 20% were seen once. Time point noted: newly diagnosed GD, antithyroid drugs for less than 3 months. PBMC RNA served as the TCR library source. This same sample was also part of a study on T cells in Graves' hyperthyroidism and ophthalmopathy.

The TCR was taken from a young man with Graves disease. This specimen consisted of peripheral blood mononuclear cells (PBMCs), obtained at new diagnosis, from a patient treated with antithyroid drugs. The rearrangement links TRBV7-9 to TRBJ2-2; unclear D gene. The CDR3 sequence is CASSLSLITGELFF. DNA of the CDR3: TGTGCCAGCAGCTTAAGTCTTATTACCGGGGAGCTGTTTTTT.